A single sample is the source of the 23 T cell receptor beta chains below, sequenced in a study of shared clonotypes between healthy human individuals. Sequencing used immunoSEQ multiplex PCR; TCRdb keeps in-frame clones, though not all of them. The sample contains some 2.3 million clones, 90% to 95% of which appear only once. Sequencing was performed on naive CD4+ T cells from PBMCs. Subset indicated: CD45RA+ positively selected. The receptors come from a man between 18 and 29 years old in good health. Some clones in this sample may be carry-over from other donors' samples.

This chain links TRBV7-6 with TRBJ2-1, with 10 bases identical to TRBD2. Trimming took 5 bases from V and 5 from J; bases not matched to a gene: 24. Germline V gives CDR1 SGHVS, CDR2 FNYEAQ. This CDR3 comprises 21 residues. The CDR3 loop is CASSPVNGIGASGSPHNEQFF. As DNA, the CDR3 is TGTGCCAGCAGCCCGGTAAATGGGATCGGGGCTAGCGGGAGCCCCCACAATGAGCAGTTCTTC.

This rearrangement joins TRBV11-3 to TRBJ2-3, with TRBD2 identical over 7 bases. Germline V gene sequence: CDR1 SGHNT, CDR2 YENEEA. The V segment lost 4 bases and the J segment 6 bases; nucleotides outside the gene matches: 4. The CDR3 contains 13 residues. The DNA for the CDR3 is TGTGCCAGCAGCTACGGACTAGGCGATACGCAGTATTTT. Its translation: CASSYGLGDTQYF.

This clone appeared a single time. The CDR3 nucleotides read TGTGCCAGCAGCTCACCAGGACTAGCGGGAGGCCCGCAGTATTTT. Translating gives CASSSPGLAGGPQYF. The chain carries TRBV7-9 and TRBJ2-3; TRBD2 matches at 14 bases. The length of the CDR3 is 15 residues. Germline lookup yields CDR1 SEHNR and CDR2 FQNEAQ (reference sequence). V shed 4 bases, J shed 10 bases, and the junction held 7 bases outside the gene matches.

In this sample, this clone turned up once. The CDR3 DNA reads TGTGCCAGCAGCTTAGGATATATCTCCAACGAGCAGTTCTTC. Encoded protein: CASSLGYISNEQFF. The chain carries TRBV7-2 and TRBJ2-1; no firm D call. Germline CDR1 is SGHTA and CDR2 is FQGNSA. Deletions cut 1 base from V and 10 bases from J, with 14 bases between. The CDR3 loop spans 14 amino acids.

CDR3 sequence reads: CASSRIQGRSYGYTF. The CDR3 DNA is TGTGCCAGCAGTCGAATCCAGGGCAGAAGCTATGGCTACACCTTC. V usage is TRBV27 and J usage is TRBJ1-2, with D tentatively TRBD1 (5 bases). Germline V gives CDR1 MNHEY, CDR2 SMNVEV (reference sequence). This CDR3 is 15 amino acids long. Trimming shortened V by 5 bases and J by 4 bases, and 17 bases separated the two germline ends.

This clone was seen once. CDR3 DNA sequence: TGCGCCAGCAGCCGGGACGGAGGGAACACTGAAGCTTTCTTT. Its translation: CASSRDGGNTEAFF. The rearrangement links TRBV4-1 to TRBJ1-1; D is possibly TRBD1 (5 bases). Germline V gives CDR1 MGHRA, CDR2 YSYEKL. CDR3 length equals 14 residues. V lost 4 bases and J lost 1, with 10 bases in between.

The chain has TRBV28 and TRBJ2-7; D is undetermined. Germline V gene data show CDR1 as MDHEN and CDR2 as SYDVKM. Trimming pared 5 bases from V and 5 bases from J, leaving 13 bases between. The CDR3 is 13 residues long. The CDR3 DNA reads as TGTGCCAGCAGTGCCAGCCCGTACCACGAGCAGTACTTC. It translates to CASSASPYHEQYF.

This sequence joins TRBV28 and TRBJ2-2; TRBD1 agrees at 8 bases. The CDR3 length is 14 residues. Germline CDR1 and CDR2: MDHEN and SYDVKM. Losses at the gene ends were 6 bases for V and 5 bases for J; bases not matched to a gene: 5. CDR3 coding DNA: TGTGCCAGCAGCACAGGGGGGAAAACCGGGGAGCTGTTTTTT. It is translated as CASSTGGKTGELFF.

The DNA for the CDR3 is TGTGCCAGCAGCCTGTCGACAGTCTACAATGAGCAGTTCTTC. It codes for CASSLSTVYNEQFF. The rearrangement uses TRBV7-2 and TRBJ2-1, with D perhaps matching TRBD1 (5 bases). CDR1 is SGHTA, CDR2 FQGNSA, per germline. Trimming removed 5 bases at V and 3 bases at J, with 11 bases between. The CDR3 has 14 amino acids.

The chain is built from TRBV5-1 and TRBJ2-7; TRBD1 or TRBD2 may be the D gene (5 bases each). V shed 2 bases and J shed 2 bases, with 17 bases lying between them. The CDR3 contains 16 residues. Germline V CDR1 and CDR2: SGHRS, YFSETQ. The chain's CDR3 is CASSFTQRRGAYEQYF. The CDR3, as DNA: TGCGCCAGCAGCTTTACCCAGCGGAGAGGGGCCTACGAGCAGTACTTC.

CDR3 amino acids: CASSFSLSTGELFF. Written as DNA, the CDR3 is TGCGCCAGCAGCTTCTCCCTAAGCACCGGGGAGCTGTTTTTT. The rearrangement links TRBV5-1 to TRBJ2-2; D gene unclear. This CDR3 comprises 14 residues. Germline-derived CDR1 and CDR2 are SGHRS and YFSETQ. V lost 2 bases and J lost 4, with 9 bases in between.

This clone appeared a single time. CDR3 amino acids: CASSQPGPTDTEAFF. For the CDR3, the DNA is TGTGCCAGCAGTCAACCGGGACCCACGGACACTGAAGCTTTCTTT. V gene TRBV6-6 combines with J gene TRBJ1-1, with a possible D match to TRBD1 (5 bases). Per the germline V gene, CDR1 is MNHNY and CDR2 is SVGAGI (reference sequence). The CDR3 is 15 residues long. Trimming took 5 bases from V and 3 from J, leaving 16 bases between them.

The rearrangement joins TRBV6-5 to TRBJ1-1, with no clear D. Trimming removed 5 bases from V and 11 bases from J, with 12 bases in between. Per the germline V gene, CDR1 is MNHEY and CDR2 is SVGAGI. The CDR3 is 11 residues long. The DNA for the CDR3 is TGTGCCAGCAGTGATTATGGTGGTGCTTTCTTT. The encoded protein is CASSDYGGAFF.

As for this clone: Other nucleotide sequences in the sample specify the same CDR3. This chain uses TRBV2 with TRBJ1-5, with 7 bases that match TRBD1. Germline CDR1 is SNHLY and CDR2 is FYNNEI. The CDR3 loop spans 13 amino acids. After removal of 1 base from V and 7 bases from J, the junction contained 1 base not matched to a gene. The CDR3 here is CASSEEGAQPQHF. CDR3 nucleotide sequence: TGTGCCAGCAGTGAAGAGGGGGCCCAGCCCCAGCATTTT.

V and J are TRBV14 and TRBJ2-1, with TRBD2 identical over 11 bases. The CDR3 extends over 16 amino acids. The V gene's germline CDR1 is SGHDN and CDR2 FVKESK. V trimming: 6 bases; J trimming: 7 bases; junction bases outside the gene matches: 11. The CDR3 loop reads CASRKTGGLAENEQFF. The CDR3 DNA sequence: TGTGCCAGCAGGAAAACAGGGGGACTAGCGGAGAATGAGCAGTTCTTC.

The chain employs TRBV18 and TRBJ2-7, with 12 bases fitting TRBD1. The CDR3 loop spans 15 amino acids. Germline loops: CDR1 KGHSH, CDR2 LQKENI. V dropped 3 bases and J dropped 5; count of bases not matched to a gene: 5. The CDR3 region has the DNA TGTGCCAGCTCACCCCCGGGGACAGGGGGCCACGAGCAGTACTTC. Protein sequence: CASSPPGTGGHEQYF.

The chain employs TRBV28 and TRBJ1-1, with D perhaps matching TRBD1 (5 bases). Deletions cut 6 bases from V and 4 bases from J, with 15 bases between. The CDR3 contains 14 residues. CDR1 and CDR2 (germline): MDHEN, SYDVKM. In nucleotides, the CDR3 is TGTGCCAGCAGCAACGGGGACGGCGGCACTGAAGCTTTCTTT. This sequence encodes CASSNGDGGTEAFF. The full variable domain, its missing parts supplied by reference TRBV28 and TRBJ1-1, is DVKVTQSSRYLVKRTGEKVFLECVQDMDHENMFWYRQDPGLGLRLIYFSYDVKMKEKGDIPEGYSVSREKKERFSLILESASTNQTSMYLCASSNGDGGTEAFFGQGTRLTVV.

V gene TRBV10-2 combines with J gene TRBJ1-2, with 10 bases that match TRBD1. With 0 bases clipped from V and 7 bases from J, the junction kept 11 bases outside the gene matches. This CDR3 contains 17 residues. CDR1 and CDR2 from the germline V gene are WSHSY and SAAADI. CDR3 protein: CASSESITTGGLRGYTF. The CDR3 DNA sequence: TGCGCCAGCAGTGAGTCGATTACGACAGGGGGCTTGCGTGGCTACACCTTC.

The gene calls are TRBV18 and TRBJ2-3, with 7 positions matching TRBD2. V gave up 3 bases and J gave up 1 base; unmatched junction bases: 16. Germline V CDR1 and CDR2: KGHSH, LQKENI. The CDR3 totals 19 residues. CDR3 loop: CASSPEASGFVRGTDTQYF. CDR3 DNA: TGTGCCAGCTCACCCGAGGCTAGCGGTTTCGTTCGGGGCACAGATACGCAGTATTTT.

This clone was detected once. This chain uses TRBV25-1 with TRBJ1-1; a possible D gene is TRBD1 (6 bases). Germline assignment: CDR1 MGHDK and CDR2 SYGVNS. The CDR3 covers 14 residues. Trimming took off 2 bases at V and 4 bases at J, with 11 bases between the two ends. The CDR3, as DNA: TGTGCCAGCAGTGAACATAGGGGGGTCACTGAAGCTTTCTTT. It encodes CASSEHRGVTEAFF.

This clone showed up just once. The chain combines TRBV6-1 with TRBJ1-4; D uncertain. The ends were cut back, 2 bases at V and 11 bases at J, with 27 bases in the middle. This CDR3 spans 18 amino acids. Per the germline V gene, CDR1 is MNHNS and CDR2 is SASEGT. This CDR3 reads CASSEWGGMSLRVDKLFF. The CDR3, as DNA: TGTGCCAGCAGTGAATGGGGAGGGATGTCCCTGCGCGTCGATAAACTGTTTTTT.

V usage is TRBV25-1 and J usage is TRBJ2-2; no reliable D call. The CDR3 contains 14 residues. Germline loops: CDR1 MGHDK, CDR2 SYGVNS. V dropped 7 bases and J dropped 1 base, with 10 bases sitting between them. CDR3 nucleotide sequence: TGTGCCAGCACTCAAACTTTGAACACCGGGGAGCTGTTTTTT. Translation gives CASTQTLNTGELFF.

This clone was counted a single time. The chain carries TRBV6-5 and TRBJ2-1; D is tentatively TRBD1 or TRBD2 (6 bases each). Germline values: CDR1 MNHEY, CDR2 SVGAGI. Trimming shortened V by 10 bases and J by 4 bases, and 20 bases separated the two germline ends. There are 15 residues in the CDR3. CDR3 residues: CATTPWGAGYNEQFF. The CDR3 DNA is TGTGCCACCACACCATGGGGGGCAGGTTACAATGAGCAGTTCTTC.